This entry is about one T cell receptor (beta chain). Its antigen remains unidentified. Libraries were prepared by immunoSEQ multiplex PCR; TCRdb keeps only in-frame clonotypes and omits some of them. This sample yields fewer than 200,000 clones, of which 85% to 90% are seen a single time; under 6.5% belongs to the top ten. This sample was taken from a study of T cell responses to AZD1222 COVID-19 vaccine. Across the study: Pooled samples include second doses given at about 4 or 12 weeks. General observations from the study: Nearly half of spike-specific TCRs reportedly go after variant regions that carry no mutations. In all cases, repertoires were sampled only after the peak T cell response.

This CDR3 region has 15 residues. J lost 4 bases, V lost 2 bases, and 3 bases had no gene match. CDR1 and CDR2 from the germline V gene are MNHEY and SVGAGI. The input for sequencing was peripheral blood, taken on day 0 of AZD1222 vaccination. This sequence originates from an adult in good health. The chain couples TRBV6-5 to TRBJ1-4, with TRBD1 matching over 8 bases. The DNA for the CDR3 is TGTGCCAGCAGTTACGGGGGACAGGATAATGAAAAACTGTTTTTT. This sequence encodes CASSYGGQDNEKLFF.